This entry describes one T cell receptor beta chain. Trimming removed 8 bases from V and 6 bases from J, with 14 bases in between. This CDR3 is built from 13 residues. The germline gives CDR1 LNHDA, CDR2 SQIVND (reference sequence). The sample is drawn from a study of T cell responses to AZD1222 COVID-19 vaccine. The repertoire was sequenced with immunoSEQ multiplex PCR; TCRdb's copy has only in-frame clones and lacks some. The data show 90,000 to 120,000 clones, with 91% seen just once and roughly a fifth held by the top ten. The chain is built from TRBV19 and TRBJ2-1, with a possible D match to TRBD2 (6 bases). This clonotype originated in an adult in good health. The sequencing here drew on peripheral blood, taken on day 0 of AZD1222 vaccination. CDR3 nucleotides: TGTGCCAGTGCGACTAGGGGCACCAATGAGCAGTTCTTC. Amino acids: CASATRGTNEQFF. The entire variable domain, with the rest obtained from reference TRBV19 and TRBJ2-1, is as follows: DGGITQSPKYLFRKEGQNVTLSCEQNLNHDAMYWYRQDPGQGLRLIYYSQIVNDFQKGDIAEGYSVSREKKESFPLTVTSAQKNPTAFYLCASATRGTNEQFFGPGTRLTVL.